Below, 10 T cell receptor beta chains from the same sample are listed, as sequenced in a study of blood T cell repertoires in COVID-19. Measured with immunoSEQ multiplex PCR; TCRdb has only the in-frame clones, and not every one. This table has 140,000 to 150,000 clones, approximately 80% appearing once. Sample: peripheral blood. The origin of the receptors is a human donor in a cohort sampled during active COVID-19.

This rearrangement joins TRBV7-2 to TRBJ2-2, with 7 bases identical to TRBD2. There are 14 residues in the CDR3. Germline V gene lookup returns CDR1 SGHTA and CDR2 FQGNSA. Trimming cost V 1 base and J 5 bases; bases outside gene matches: 1. DNA for the CDR3: TGTGCCAGCAGCTTAGGACTAGCAACCGGGGAGCTGTTTTTT. This codes for CASSLGLATGELFF. Variable domain in full (rest from reference TRBV7-2 and TRBJ2-2): GAGVSQSPSNKVTEKGKDVELRCDPISGHTALYWYRQSLGQGLEFLIYFQGNSAPDKSGLPSDRFSAERTGGSVSTLTIQRTQQEDSAVYLCASSLGLATGELFFGEGSRLTVL.

This chain links TRBV7-9 with TRBJ1-5, with 8 bases aligning to TRBD1. Germline V gene sequence: CDR1 SEHNR, CDR2 FQNEAQ (reference sequence). Trimming at V came to 5 bases and at J to 6 bases, leaving 9 bases not matched to a gene. The CDR3 sequence is 15 residues long. CDR3 DNA: TGTGCCAGCAGCGGGACAGGTGAGGGGAGTCAGCCCCAGCATTTT. Protein sequence: CASSGTGEGSQPQHF.

CDR3 sequence reads: CASSPPRRGIPDTQYF. CDR3 nucleotides: TGTGCCAGCAGCCCCCCGCGAAGGGGAATACCAGATACGCAGTATTTT. The chain joins TRBV7-2 to TRBJ2-3; D is perhaps TRBD1 (5 bases). Germline loops: CDR1 SGHTA, CDR2 FQGNSA. The length of the CDR3 is 16 residues. V lost 5 bases and J 4 bases, leaving 19 bases between the germline ends. Looking up the rest from reference TRBV7-2 and TRBJ2-3 gives the full variable domain: GAGVSQSPSNKVTEKGKDVELRCDPISGHTALYWYRQSLGQGLEFLIYFQGNSAPDKSGLPSDRFSAERTGGSVSTLTIQRTQQEDSAVYLCASSPPRRGIPDTQYFGPGTRLTVL.

J is TRBJ2-2 and V is TRBV30; 7 bases are shared with TRBD1. Trimming at V came to 0 bases and at J to 0 bases, leaving 4 bases not matched to a gene. The CDR3 contains 16 residues. Germline V gene sequence: CDR1 GTSNPN, CDR2 SVGIG (reference sequence). The CDR3 reads CAWSVLGGPNTGELFF. CDR3 bases: TGTGCCTGGAGTGTACTAGGGGGCCCGAACACCGGGGAGCTGTTTTTT.

This chain joins TRBV19 and TRBJ1-2, with D uncertain. CDR3 length: 14 residues. CDR1 and CDR2 from the germline V gene are LNHDA and SQIVND (reference sequence). The V end was cut by 1 base, the J end by 3 bases, with 9 bases between. CDR3 coding DNA: TGTGCCAGTAGTATAGGCACAAGTCACTATGGCTACACCTTC. It is translated as CASSIGTSHYGYTF.

V gene TRBV28 combines with J gene TRBJ1-1, with 8 bases matching TRBD1. V lost 6 bases to trimming and J lost 11 bases; unmatched junction nucleotides: 5. CDR1 MDHEN and CDR2 SYDVKM come from the germline V gene. The CDR3 runs to 11 residues. CDR3 region: CASSFTGGAFF. The CDR3, as DNA: TGTGCCAGCAGCTTTACAGGGGGTGCTTTCTTT.

V usage is TRBV6-1 and J usage is TRBJ2-7; 8 bases fit TRBD2. Germline loops: CDR1 MNHNS, CDR2 SASEGT. The CDR3 is made up of 15 amino acids. With V trimmed by 2 bases and J by 0 bases, 3 bases remained unmatched. In DNA, the CDR3 is TGTGCCAGCAGTGAACCGGGAGGGGCCTCCTACGAGCAGTACTTC. It codes for CASSEPGGASYEQYF.

The J gene is TRBJ2-3, the V gene TRBV5-1, with 13 bases matching TRBD2. V was pared by 3 bases and J by 2 bases, with 6 bases of the junction left unmatched. CDR3 size: 17 residues. Germline CDR1 and CDR2: SGHRS and YFSETQ. The CDR3, as DNA: TGCGCCAGCAGCTCTTCAACTAGCGGGGGGGCCACAGATACGCAGTATTTT. Protein sequence: CASSSSTSGGATDTQYF.

V usage is TRBV5-4 and J usage is TRBJ2-5, with D perhaps matching TRBD1 (6 bases). CDR1 is SGHNT, CDR2 YYREEE, per germline (reference sequence). V was clipped by 3 bases and J by 4 bases, with 10 bases between them. CDR3 length: 13 residues. DNA of the CDR3: TGTGCCAGCAGCTGGAGGACAGCAGAGACCCAGTACTTC. Its translation: CASSWRTAETQYF.

J is TRBJ1-4 and V is TRBV19, with TRBD1 matching 7 bases. With 4 bases clipped from V and 2 bases from J, the junction kept 1 base outside the gene matches. The CDR3 consists of 14 residues. Germline V gene sequence: CDR1 LNHDA, CDR2 SQIVND (reference sequence). CDR3 bases: TGTGCCAGTAGTAAAGGGGGCACTAATGAAAAACTGTTTTTT. This gives the protein CASSKGGTNEKLFF.